This T cell receptor beta chain was profiled in a study of shared clonotypes between healthy human individuals. The CDR3 spans 13 residues. V shed 5 bases, J shed 3 bases, and the junction held 4 bases outside the gene matches. Germline loops: CDR1 SGHTA, CDR2 FQGNSA. Assay execution proceeded at the deep level. The authors split each subset's genomic DNA evenly across several immunoSEQ plates. The repertoire was sequenced with immunoSEQ multiplex PCR; TCRdb's copy has only in-frame clones and lacks some. The data show 1.5 million to 1.9 million clones, roughly 98% seen once. Findings and limits, study-wide: The study's rarefaction showed incomplete sorted-subset sequencing despite large depth.

Worth noting for this clone: The antigen is unknown.

The TCR sequence derives from a man aged 25-40 years in good health. This chain links TRBV7-2 with TRBJ2-7; 7 bases align to TRBD2. Material for sequencing was naive CD4+ T cells sorted from blood. Subset in this sample: CD45RA+ positively selected. CDR3 amino acids: CASSLSGIYEQYF. The DNA for the CDR3 is TGTGCCAGCAGCCTGAGCGGGATCTACGAGCAGTACTTC.